The 15 T cell receptor beta chains given below trace back to one sample, sequenced in a study of early T cells in non-severe SARS-CoV-2 infection. TCRdb called the 5' RACE reads again in MiXCR, with one record for every CDR3 protein. The sample carries tens of thousands of distinct CDR3 sequences, about 12% recorded once. The sample was whole blood. These receptor sequences come from an adult who was a healthcare worker with PCR-confirmed SARS-CoV-2 infection or an uninfected control (not recorded which).

The chain is built from TRBV5-1 and TRBJ2-5; D call uncertain. The CDR3 contains 15 residues. V lost 0 bases and J 0 bases, leaving 9 bases between the germline ends. CDR1 is SGHRS and CDR2 is YFSETQ in the germline V gene. The CDR3 bases are TGCGCCAGCAGCTTGGGTCCTGGGTACCAAGAGACCCAGTACTTC. Translating gives CASSLGPGYQETQYF.

This clonotype was detected only a few times. The chain couples TRBV6-6 to TRBJ2-3, with 9 bases lining up with TRBD2. The CDR3 is 19 residues long. The germline gives CDR1 MNHNY, CDR2 SVGAGI (reference sequence). The V gene end was trimmed by 0 bases and the J gene end by 2 bases; junction bases not matched to a gene: 12. CDR3 DNA: TGTGCCAGCAGTTACTCGAGTTGGCGGGGGGGCCGTAACACAGATACGCAGTATTTT. This translates into CASSYSSWRGGRNTDTQYF.

This clonotype was seen repeatedly, ten times or more. The rearrangement uses TRBV18 and TRBJ2-2; D is perhaps TRBD1 (6 bases). Germline V gives CDR1 KGHSH, CDR2 LQKENI. The CDR3 sequence is 17 residues long. Trimming removed 1 base at V and 2 bases at J, with 14 bases between. CDR3 amino acids: CASSPLRRQANTGELFF. As DNA, the CDR3 is TGTGCCAGCTCACCACTCCGGCGACAGGCCAACACCGGGGAGCTGTTTTTT.

The CDR3 DNA sequence: TGCGCCAGCAGCCAAGATTACAGGGGGCCGAATTCACCCCTCCACTTT. It is translated as CASSQDYRGPNSPLHF. The chain joins TRBV4-1 to TRBJ1-6; TRBD1 aligns across 9 bases. J lost 7 bases, V lost 0 bases, and 4 bases had no gene match. The germline gives CDR1 MGHRA, CDR2 YSYEKL. The CDR3 has 16 residues.

The table lists this clonotype with many counts. The chain employs TRBV7-2 and TRBJ1-2; D possibly corresponds to TRBD1 (5 bases). Germline loops: CDR1 SGHTA, CDR2 FQGNSA. Trimming took 4 bases from V and 2 from J, leaving 11 bases between them. CDR3 length equals 14 residues. The CDR3 nucleotides are TGTGCCAGCAGCTCTTCACCAGGGAACTATGGCTACACCTTC. The encoded protein is CASSSSPGNYGYTF.

This clonotype turned up a few times. The J gene is TRBJ2-2, the V gene TRBV12-3 or TRBV12-4, with a tentative D call TRBD1 (6 bases). There are 13 residues in the CDR3. Between the trimmed V and J ends, which lost 6 bases and 5 bases, there was a span of 10 bases. In nucleotides, the CDR3 is TGTGCCAGCAGCAGGCAGGGGACCGGGGAGCTGTTTTTT. It yields the protein CASSRQGTGELFF.

In regard to this clonotype: The CDR3 ends on some other residue instead of the conserved phenylalanine or tryptophan, so this is likely a read error. The J gene is TRBJ1-1, the V gene TRBV11-3; TRBD1 agrees at 10 bases. The germline V gene has CDR1 SGHNT and CDR2 YENEEA. The V gene end was trimmed by 5 bases and the J gene end by 10 bases; junction bases not matched to a gene: 7. This CDR3 spans 13 amino acids. The CDR3 here is CASSPGTGEVAFL. The CDR3 DNA is TGTGCCAGCAGCCCCGGGACAGGGGAAGTAGCTTTCTTA.

Many counts were recorded for this clonotype. The rearrangement joins TRBV7-2 to TRBJ2-5; D uncertain. V shed 5 bases and J shed 1 base, with 8 bases lying between them. Looked up from germline, CDR1 is SGHTA and CDR2 is FQGNSA. The CDR3 spans 13 residues. The CDR3 sequence: CASSTYSQETQYF. CDR3 nucleotide sequence: TGTGCCAGCAGCACTTATAGCCAAGAGACCCAGTACTTC.

This clonotype was counted ten times or more. The gene calls are TRBV15 and TRBJ1-3; D ambiguous. V lost 5 bases and J lost 0, with 8 bases in between. The germline CDR1 and CDR2 sequences are LNHNV and YYDKDF (reference sequence). The length of the CDR3 is 14 residues. The CDR3 here is CATSVGFSGNTIYF. The CDR3 bases are TGTGCCACCAGCGTTGGTTTCTCTGGAAACACCATATATTTT.

This clonotype was picked up a small number of times. The chain recombines TRBV29-1 with TRBJ1-1; TRBD1 is a possible D gene (6 bases). The CDR3 is made up of 11 amino acids. Germline V gene sequence: CDR1 SQVTM, CDR2 ANQGSEA. With 3 bases removed from V and 12 bases from J, the gap between germline ends came to 14 bases. DNA for the CDR3: TGCAGCGTTGATAAGGGGGGCGGCACTTTCTTT. This codes for CSVDKGGGTFF.

The V gene is TRBV7-9, the J gene TRBJ2-6; D is unclear. This CDR3 spans 10 amino acids. Germline values: CDR1 SEHNR, CDR2 FQNEAQ (reference sequence). Trimming cost V 5 bases and J 12 bases, with 5 bases left between them. CDR3 nucleotides: TGTGCCAGCAGCCCGGGCGTCCTGACTTTC. Amino acids: CASSPGVLTF.

In regard to this clonotype: The junction shows a germline mismatch at one end, possibly a read error. The rearrangement joins TRBV7-7 to TRBJ2-5; 8 bases line up with TRBD1. Germline V lookup: CDR1 SSHAT, CDR2 FNYEAQ (reference sequence). The CDR3 is 17 amino acids. The CDR3 is CASSLPASRGLGETQYF. The CDR3, as DNA: TGTGCTAGCAGCTTACCCGCTTCCAGGGGGCTTGGGGAGACCCAGTACTTC.

This clonotype was found many times. The rearrangement uses TRBV18 and TRBJ1-1; D is possibly TRBD1 (5 bases). The CDR3 consists of 18 residues. Deletions cut 1 base from V and 2 bases from J, with 20 bases between. CDR1 and CDR2 from the germline V gene are KGHSH and LQKENI. The CDR3 loop reads CASSPRLRGKETNTEAFF. CDR3 DNA: TGTGCCAGCTCACCACGGCTTAGGGGAAAAGAAACCAACACTGAAGCTTTCTTT.

This clonotype came up a few times. The chain is built from TRBV6-5 and TRBJ1-2; D gene unclear. There are 13 residues in the CDR3. Germline lookup yields CDR1 MNHEY and CDR2 SVGAGI. Between the trimmed V and J ends, which lost 7 bases and 5 bases, there was a span of 14 bases. CDR3 in DNA: TGTGCCAGCAAATCATCCGGGTTTTATGGCTACACCTTC. It encodes CASKSSGFYGYTF.

This clonotype was picked up a small number of times. The chain recombines TRBV20-1 with TRBJ2-6; D might be TRBD1 (6 bases). In germline, CDR1 is DFQATT, CDR2 SNEGSKA (reference sequence). The CDR3 loop spans 15 amino acids. Trimming took 5 bases from V and 2 from J, leaving 13 bases between them. CDR3 sequence (DNA): TGCAGTGCTGCTCGAGGACAGACTGGGGCCAACGTCCTGACTTTC. It specifies CSAARGQTGANVLTF.